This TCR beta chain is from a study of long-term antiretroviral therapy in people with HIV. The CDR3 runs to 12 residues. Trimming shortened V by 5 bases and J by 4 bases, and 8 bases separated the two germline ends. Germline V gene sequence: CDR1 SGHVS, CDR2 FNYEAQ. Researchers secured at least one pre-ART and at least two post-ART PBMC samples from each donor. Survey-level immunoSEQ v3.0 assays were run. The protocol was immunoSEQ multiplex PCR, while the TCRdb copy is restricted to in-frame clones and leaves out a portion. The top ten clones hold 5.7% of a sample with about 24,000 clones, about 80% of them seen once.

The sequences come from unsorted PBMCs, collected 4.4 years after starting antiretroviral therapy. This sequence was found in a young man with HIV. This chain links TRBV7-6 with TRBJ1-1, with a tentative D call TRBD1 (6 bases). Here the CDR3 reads CASSQGGTEAFF. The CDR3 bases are TGTGCCAGCAGCCAAGGGGGCACTGAAGCTTTCTTT.